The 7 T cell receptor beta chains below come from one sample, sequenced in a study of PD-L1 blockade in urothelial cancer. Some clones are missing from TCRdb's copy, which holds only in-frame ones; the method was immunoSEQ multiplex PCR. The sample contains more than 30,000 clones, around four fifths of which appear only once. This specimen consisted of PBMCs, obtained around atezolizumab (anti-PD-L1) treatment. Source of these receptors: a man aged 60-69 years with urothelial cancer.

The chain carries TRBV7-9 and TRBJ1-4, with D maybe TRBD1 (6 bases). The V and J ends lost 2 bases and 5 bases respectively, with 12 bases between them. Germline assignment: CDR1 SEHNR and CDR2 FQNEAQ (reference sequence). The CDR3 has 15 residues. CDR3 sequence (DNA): TGTGCCAGCAGCTTATATCGGACAGTGAATGAAAAACTGTTTTTT. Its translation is CASSLYRTVNEKLFF.

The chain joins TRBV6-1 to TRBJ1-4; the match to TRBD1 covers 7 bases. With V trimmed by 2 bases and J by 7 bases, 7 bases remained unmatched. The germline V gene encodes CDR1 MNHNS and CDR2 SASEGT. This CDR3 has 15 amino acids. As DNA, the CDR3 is TGTGCCAGCAGTGAATTTGGGGACAGATTTGAAAAACTGTTTTTT. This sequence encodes CASSEFGDRFEKLFF.

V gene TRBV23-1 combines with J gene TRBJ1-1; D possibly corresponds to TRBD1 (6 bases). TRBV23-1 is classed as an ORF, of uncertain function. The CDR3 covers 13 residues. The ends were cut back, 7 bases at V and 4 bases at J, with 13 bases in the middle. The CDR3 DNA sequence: TGCGCCAGCACCGGAGGGGGGGTCACTGAAGCTTTCTTT. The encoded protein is CASTGGGVTEAFF.

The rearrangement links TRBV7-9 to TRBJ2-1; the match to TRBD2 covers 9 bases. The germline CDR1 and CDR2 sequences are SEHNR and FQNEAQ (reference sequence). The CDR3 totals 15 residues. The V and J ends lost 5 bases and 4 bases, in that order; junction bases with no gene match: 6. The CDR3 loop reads CASSPSGGPYNEQFF. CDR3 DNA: TGTGCCAGCAGCCCCAGCGGGGGGCCTTACAATGAGCAGTTCTTC.

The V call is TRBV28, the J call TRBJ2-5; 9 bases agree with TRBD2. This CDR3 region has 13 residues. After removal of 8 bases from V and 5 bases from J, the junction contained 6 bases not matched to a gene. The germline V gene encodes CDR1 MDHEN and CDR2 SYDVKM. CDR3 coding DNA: TGTGCCAGCCGAGCGGGGGGCGAGGAGACCCAGTACTTC. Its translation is CASRAGGEETQYF.

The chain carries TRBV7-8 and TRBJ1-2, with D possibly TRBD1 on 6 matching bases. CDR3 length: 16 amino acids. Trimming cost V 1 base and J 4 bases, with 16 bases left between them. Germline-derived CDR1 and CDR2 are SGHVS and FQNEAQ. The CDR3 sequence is CASSLEWTAERYGYTF. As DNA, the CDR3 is TGTGCCAGCAGCTTAGAATGGACAGCGGAACGCTATGGCTACACCTTC.

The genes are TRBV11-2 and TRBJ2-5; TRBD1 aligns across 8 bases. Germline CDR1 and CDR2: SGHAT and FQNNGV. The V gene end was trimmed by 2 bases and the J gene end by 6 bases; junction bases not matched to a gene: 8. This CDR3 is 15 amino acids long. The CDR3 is CASSLQGAQLKTQYF. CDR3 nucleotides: TGTGCCAGCAGCTTACAGGGGGCGCAGTTGAAGACCCAGTACTTC.